This passage covers 12 T cell receptor beta chains from one sample sequenced in a study of cytomegalovirus exposure and HLA in healthy donors. It was with 60 Vbeta and 13 Jbeta primers that the PCR ran. TCRdb keeps only in-frame clones here, not all; method: immunoSEQ multiplex PCR. The data hold approximately 150,000 clones, with about 72% observed a single time. The source material was PBMCs. The receptors stem from a man between 60 and 70 years old in good health and CMV-seronegative.

This chain links TRBV18 with TRBJ1-4; D ambiguous. Germline CDR1 reads KGHSH; CDR2 reads LQKENI. Trimming took 3 bases from V and 14 from J, leaving 16 bases between them. The CDR3 length is 13 residues. DNA for the CDR3: TGTGCCAGCTCACCTCCGGAGGGTTATGGGCTGTTTTTT. Protein: CASSPPEGYGLFF.

This clone showed up just a few times. V usage is TRBV6-5 and J usage is TRBJ1-1, with TRBD1 as a possible D gene (6 bases). Trimming stripped 8 bases from V and 7 bases from J, with 23 bases between. Germline V CDR1 and CDR2: MNHEY, SVGAGI. This CDR3 region has 15 residues. The CDR3 DNA is TGTGCCAGCCGGAGGGGGGGGGCCGCTCGTGATGAAGCTTTCTTT. The encoded protein is CASRRGGAARDEAFF.

CDR3 DNA: TGTGCCAGCAGCCAGGGGACAGTAACTCGCCTGTCGGGCTACACCTTC. The encoded protein is CASSQGTVTRLSGYTF. V usage is TRBV2 and J usage is TRBJ1-2, with TRBD1 matching 7 bases. Unmatched junction bases numbered 18, after V lost 6 bases and J lost 8 bases. CDR1 is SNHLY and CDR2 is FYNNEI in the germline V gene. The CDR3 extends over 16 amino acids.

This clone was detected a few times. The J gene is TRBJ1-5, the V gene TRBV27; tentative D call: TRBD1 (6 bases). The germline gives CDR1 MNHEY, CDR2 SMNVEV (reference sequence). Trimming took off 5 bases at V and 4 bases at J, with 6 bases between the two ends. CDR3 length: 12 amino acids. The CDR3 nucleotides read TGTGCCAGCAGTACAGGGAATCAGCCCCAGCATTTT. Encoded protein: CASSTGNQPQHF.

This chain connects TRBV19 to TRBJ2-2; D unclear. This CDR3 is 14 amino acids long. Trimming cost V 3 bases and J 3 bases, with 8 bases left between them. Germline V gene lookup returns CDR1 LNHDA and CDR2 SQIVND (reference sequence). The CDR3 is CASSMSRDTGELFF. The CDR3 bases are TGTGCCAGTAGTATGTCCCGAGACACCGGGGAGCTGTTTTTT.

The chain joins TRBV9 to TRBJ2-1; 8 nucleotides align to TRBD1. This CDR3 has 16 residues. V was clipped by 1 base and J by 3 bases; unmatched bases: 6. Per germline, CDR1 SGDLS and CDR2 YYNGEE. The CDR3 protein is CASSVPDRGFYNEQFF. Written as DNA, the CDR3 is TGTGCCAGCAGCGTACCTGACAGGGGTTTCTACAATGAGCAGTTCTTC.

The chain joins TRBV19 to TRBJ1-1, with D unresolved. The CDR3 runs to 15 residues. V was cut by 9 bases and J by 0 bases, with 17 bases left in between. Germline V gene sequence: CDR1 LNHDA, CDR2 SQIVND (reference sequence). CDR3 loop: CASSLRGFMNTEAFF. CDR3 sequence (DNA): TGTGCCAGCTCCTTGAGAGGTTTTATGAACACTGAAGCTTTCTTT.

The J gene is TRBJ1-1, the V gene TRBV25-1; no definite D call. V shed 8 bases and J shed 4 bases, with 11 bases lying between them. This CDR3 comprises 12 residues. Looked up from germline, CDR1 is MGHDK and CDR2 is SYGVNS. CDR3 sequence reads: CASLSTGTEAFF. The CDR3 nucleotides read TGTGCCAGCCTCTCAACCGGCACTGAAGCTTTCTTT.

This clone appeared a single time. The V gene is TRBV5-4, the J gene TRBJ2-1; TRBD2 aligns across 13 bases. The J segment lost 8 bases and the V segment lost 6 bases, leaving 14 bases of the junction unmatched. Germline-derived CDR1 and CDR2 are SGHNT and YYREEE (reference sequence). The CDR3 extends over 17 amino acids. The CDR3 sequence is CASTKWAGTSGNYEQFF. The CDR3 DNA is TGTGCCAGCACCAAATGGGCAGGGACTAGCGGGAATTATGAGCAGTTCTTC.

This chain joins TRBV10-3 and TRBJ2-1; 7 bases are a match to TRBD1. J was trimmed by 3 bases and V by 11 bases; bases with no gene match: 7. This CDR3 is 13 amino acids long. From germline, CDR1 is ENHRY and CDR2 SYGVKD. CDR3: CASGQEDYNEQFF. As DNA, the CDR3 is TGTGCCTCCGGACAGGAAGACTACAATGAGCAGTTCTTC.

V gene TRBV27 combines with J gene TRBJ2-2; 11 nucleotides agree with TRBD2. J lost 7 bases, V lost 6 bases, and 19 bases had no gene match. The CDR3 has 19 amino acids. In germline, CDR1 is MNHEY, CDR2 SMNVEV (reference sequence). This chain's CDR3 is CASSNTPTSGDIFNGELFF. The CDR3 DNA reads as TGTGCCAGCAGCAATACACCGACTAGCGGGGATATTTTTAACGGGGAGCTGTTTTTT.

The chain recombines TRBV11-2 with TRBJ2-2, with a possible D match to TRBD2 (6 bases). In germline, CDR1 is SGHAT, CDR2 FQNNGV. Between the trimmed V and J ends, which lost 9 bases and 0 bases, there was a span of 14 bases. The CDR3 is 15 residues long. In nucleotides, the CDR3 is TGTGCCAGTCGGGGGTCGTACGCGAACACCGGGGAGCTGTTTTTT. Encoded protein: CASRGSYANTGELFF.